The TCR beta chain described here comes from a study of blood T cells in healthy people across ages. A J-beta primer mix and a sample-barcoded 5' primer were used in a second PCR of roughly 7 to 12 cycles. TCRdb analysed the 5' RACE reads with MiXCR anew, one entry per CDR3 protein. The sample lists about 640,000 distinct CDR3 sequences, 25% to 30% occurring once. This clonotype came up a few times. The antigen remains unidentified. Each individual donor underwent a draw of approximately 10 milliliters of peripheral blood. Findings and limits, study-wide: Unsorted PBMCs blocked a conclusive comparison of naive and antigen-experienced cells. Age advanced and TCR beta diversity per million T cells fell, roughly linearly.

This CDR3 contains 16 residues. V trimming: 3 bases; J trimming: 2 bases; junction bases outside the gene matches: 5. Germline CDR1 SGHTA, CDR2 FQGNSA. The clonotype comes from a woman aged 80 or older in good health. This chain links TRBV7-2 with TRBJ2-3, with 10 bases aligning to TRBD2. Material: blood. The CDR3 nucleotides are TGTGCCAGCAGCTTGCGAGCGGGGGGGTTCACAGATACGCAGTATTTT. It codes for CASSLRAGGFTDTQYF.